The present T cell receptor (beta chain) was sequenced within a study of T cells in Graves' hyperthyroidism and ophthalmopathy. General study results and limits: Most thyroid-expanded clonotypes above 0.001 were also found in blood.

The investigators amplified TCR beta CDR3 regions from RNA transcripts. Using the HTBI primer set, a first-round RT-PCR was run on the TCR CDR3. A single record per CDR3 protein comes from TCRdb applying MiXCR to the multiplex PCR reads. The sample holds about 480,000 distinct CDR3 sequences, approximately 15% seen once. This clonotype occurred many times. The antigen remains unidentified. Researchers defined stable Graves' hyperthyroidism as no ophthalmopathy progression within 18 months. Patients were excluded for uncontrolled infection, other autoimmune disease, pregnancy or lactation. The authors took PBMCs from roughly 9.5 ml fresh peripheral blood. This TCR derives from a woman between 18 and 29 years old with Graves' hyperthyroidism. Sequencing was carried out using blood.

The CDR3, as DNA: TGTGCCAGCAGTTCTACAGGGATTTATACTGAAGCTTTCTTT. Its translation is CASSSTGIYTEAFF. The rearrangement uses TRBV6-1 and TRBJ1-1; D perhaps matches TRBD1 (6 bases). The V gene lost 5 bases and the J gene lost 5 bases, with 15 bases spanning the gap. Looked up from germline, CDR1 is MNHNS and CDR2 is SASEGT. This CDR3 has 14 residues.